This record covers a single TCR beta chain. What it recognizes is unknown. The data originate from a study of long-term antiretroviral therapy in people with HIV. Overall study findings and caveats: Diversity remained lower than transplant donor controls, even though it increased after ART.

The immunoSEQ assay was v3.0, run at survey level. The table came from immunoSEQ multiplex PCR; TCRdb's copy has only in-frame clones and leaves some out. Of 20,000 to 25,000 clones listed, 76% are singletons. This CDR3 is built from 15 residues. V was shortened by 3 bases and J by 5 bases, with 16 bases between the two germline ends. Germline loops: CDR1 LGHNA, CDR2 YNFKEQ. Roughly 1-10 million cryopreserved PBMC were held in samples before DNA extraction. The sequenced sample was unsorted PBMCs, obtained 0.5 years after starting antiretroviral therapy. This sequence was found in a woman between 35 and 50 years old with HIV. The genes are TRBV4-2 and TRBJ1-1; TRBD1 is a possible D gene (6 bases). The CDR3 bases are TGTGCCAGCAGCCACACAGGGTCTGTAGGGACTGAAGCTTTCTTT. It encodes CASSHTGSVGTEAFF.